The next 29 T cell receptor beta chains were all read from a single sample in a study of cytomegalovirus exposure and HLA in healthy donors. PCR was performed using 60 Vbeta and 13 Jbeta primers. Assay: immunoSEQ multiplex PCR; the TCRdb copy retains only in-frame clones and omits some. The sample lists some 130,000 clones, over 60% occurring once. Source material: PBMCs. The receptors shown here come from a male donor in good health and CMV-seropositive.

J is TRBJ2-2 and V is TRBV19; a possible D gene is TRBD2 (5 bases). The V and J ends lost 1 base and 2 bases respectively, with 14 bases between them. Germline CDR1 LNHDA, CDR2 SQIVND (reference sequence). This CDR3 contains 17 residues. DNA of the CDR3: TGTGCCAGTAGTATAGTCCCGGGGATCCAAAACACCGGGGAGCTGTTTTTT. It encodes CASSIVPGIQNTGELFF.

V is TRBV27 and J is TRBJ2-5, with a weak D call TRBD1 (6 bases). The germline V gene has CDR1 MNHEY and CDR2 SMNVEV (reference sequence). V dropped 4 bases and J dropped 7 bases, with 13 bases sitting between them. This CDR3 region has 13 residues. The CDR3 reads CASSSQGHGTQYF. The CDR3 bases are TGTGCCAGCAGTTCTCAGGGGCACGGGACCCAGTACTTC.

The chain recombines TRBV30 with TRBJ1-5, with TRBD1 identical over 7 bases. This CDR3 has 13 residues. Germline assignment: CDR1 GTSNPN and CDR2 SVGIG (reference sequence). After removal of 3 bases from V and 3 bases from J, the junction contained 2 bases not matched to a gene. For the CDR3, the DNA is TGTGCCTGGAGGGACAGGCTCAATCAGCCCCAGCATTTT. It specifies CAWRDRLNQPQHF.

The genes are TRBV29-1 and TRBJ2-5; 13 bases align to TRBD2. The CDR3 is made up of 16 amino acids. V lost 1 base, J lost 5 bases, and 7 bases stayed unmatched. Germline V gene lookup returns CDR1 SQVTM and CDR2 ANQGSEA. The CDR3 nucleotides are TGCAGCGTTGAAGGACTAGCGGGAGGAGGGTTGGAGACCCAGTACTTC. This gives the protein CSVEGLAGGGLETQYF.

V and J are TRBV19 and TRBJ2-1; 12 bases map to TRBD2. CDR3 size: 13 residues. V shed 5 bases, J shed 12 bases, and the junction held 5 bases outside the gene matches. Germline loops: CDR1 LNHDA, CDR2 SQIVND (reference sequence). CDR3 in amino acids: CASSPGTSGPQFF. CDR3 nucleotides: TGTGCCAGTAGTCCCGGGACTAGCGGGCCGCAGTTCTTC.

The chain links TRBV6-9 to TRBJ1-1; 7 bases match TRBD1. From germline, CDR1 is MNHGY and CDR2 SVAAGI. V shed 2 bases, J shed 6 bases, and the junction held 6 bases outside the gene matches. CDR3 length: 14 amino acids. The CDR3 spells CASSYDRAVSEAFF. Written as DNA, the CDR3 is TGTGCCAGCAGTTATGACAGGGCGGTCTCTGAAGCTTTCTTT.

As DNA, the CDR3 is TGTGCCAGCACCTTGGCCGGGGCCAACGTCCTGACTTTC. This encodes CASTLAGANVLTF. The rearrangement joins TRBV6-1 to TRBJ2-6, with D unclear. V lost 7 bases to trimming and J lost 4 bases, with 8 bases between them. This CDR3 has 13 residues. Germline CDR1 and CDR2: MNHNS and SASEGT.

The chain joins TRBV18 to TRBJ1-2; 8 bases agree with TRBD1. V lost 9 bases and J lost 4; bases outside the gene matches: 4. CDR1 is KGHSH and CDR2 is LQKENI in the germline V gene. This CDR3 region has 12 residues. The CDR3 DNA is TGTGCCAGTTCCCAGGGGGCCTATGGCTACACCTTC. Translation: CASSQGAYGYTF.

This sequence joins TRBV9 and TRBJ1-6; a possible D gene is TRBD1 (6 bases). V was clipped by 0 bases and J by 8 bases, with 12 bases between them. The CDR3 totals 15 residues. CDR1 is SGDLS and CDR2 is YYNGEE in the germline V gene. The CDR3 spells CASSVADRLYSPLHF. The CDR3 DNA is TGTGCCAGCAGCGTAGCGGACAGACTATATTCACCCCTCCACTTT.

This clone was counted between two and nine times. The chain has TRBV7-6 and TRBJ1-1, with D hard to call. The germline CDR1 and CDR2 sequences are SGHVS and FNYEAQ. V was clipped by 2 bases and J by 1 base, with 14 bases between them. This CDR3 has 16 residues. CDR3: CASSLNWATSNTEAFF. The CDR3 DNA sequence: TGTGCCAGCAGCTTAAACTGGGCGACGTCGAACACTGAAGCTTTCTTT.

This clone was picked up a small number of times. This chain connects TRBV6-5 to TRBJ2-3; 11 bases fit TRBD2. J was trimmed by 4 bases and V by 5 bases; bases with no gene match: 2. The V gene's germline CDR1 is MNHEY and CDR2 SVGAGI. The CDR3 length is 14 residues. CDR3 bases: TGTGCCAGCAGTGGTAGCGGGGGGGCAGATACGCAGTATTTT. Its protein product is CASSGSGGADTQYF.

CDR3 in amino acids: CASIWGQEGEQYF. Here the CDR3 DNA reads TGTGCCAGCATTTGGGGACAAGAGGGCGAGCAGTACTTC. V and J are TRBV2 and TRBJ2-7; maybe TRBD1 (6 bases). There are 13 residues in the CDR3. V was shortened by 7 bases and J by 6 bases, with 16 bases between the two germline ends. Germline loops: CDR1 SNHLY, CDR2 FYNNEI.

The chain joins TRBV7-8 to TRBJ2-2, with D possibly TRBD1 on 5 matching bases. Germline-derived CDR1 and CDR2 are SGHVS and FQNEAQ. This CDR3 is 15 amino acids long. The germline V and J ends were trimmed by 3 bases and 4 bases, with 12 bases remaining between them. The CDR3 DNA follows: TGTGCCAGCAGCTTGATGGACACGACCACCGGGGAGCTGTTTTTT. This encodes CASSLMDTTTGELFF.

The chain links TRBV29-1 to TRBJ2-2; the match to TRBD1 covers 7 bases. CDR3 length: 15 amino acids. Unmatched junction bases numbered 8, after V lost 2 bases and J lost 5 bases. The germline V gene has CDR1 SQVTM and CDR2 ANQGSEA. The CDR3 spells CSVESRQGATGELFF. The CDR3 bases are TGCAGCGTTGAATCCCGACAGGGCGCAACCGGGGAGCTGTTTTTT.

V usage is TRBV15 and J usage is TRBJ2-7, with TRBD1 matching over 7 bases. Germline CDR1 is LNHNV and CDR2 is YYDKDF (reference sequence). Trimming cost V 4 bases and J 2 bases; bases outside gene matches: 8. This CDR3 has 15 amino acids. The CDR3 region is CATSTTWDSPYEQYF. For the CDR3, the DNA is TGTGCCACCAGCACTACCTGGGACAGCCCCTACGAGCAGTACTTC.

As concerns this clone: The junction and the germline gene differ at one end; a read error may be behind it. V and J are TRBV7-9 and TRBJ1-1, with unresolved D. CDR1 and CDR2 (germline): SEHNR, FQNEAQ (reference sequence). The CDR3 contains 13 residues. CDR3 sequence: CSSSPRADTEAFF. DNA for the CDR3: TGTTCCAGCAGCCCAAGAGCCGACACTGAAGCTTTCTTT.

The rearrangement uses TRBV27 and TRBJ1-5; D possibly corresponds to TRBD1 (5 bases). In germline, CDR1 is MNHEY, CDR2 SMNVEV (reference sequence). The length of the CDR3 is 15 residues. V lost 8 bases and J 2 bases, leaving 16 bases between the germline ends. CDR3 loop: CASSPGGARNQPQHF. For the CDR3, the DNA is TGTGCCAGCTCTCCAGGTGGGGCTCGCAATCAGCCCCAGCATTTT.

V usage is TRBV28 and J usage is TRBJ2-7, with a tentative D call TRBD2 (5 bases). This CDR3 is 16 amino acids long. Per germline, CDR1 MDHEN and CDR2 SYDVKM. Trimming removed 5 bases at V and 5 bases at J, with 22 bases between. The CDR3 DNA follows: TGTGCCAGCAGTCAACCTCCCTTCGGGATATCCAACGAGCAGTACTTC. It yields the protein CASSQPPFGISNEQYF.

The gene calls are TRBV29-1 and TRBJ2-1, with a tentative D call TRBD1 (5 bases). This CDR3 comprises 15 residues. The V and J ends lost 0 bases and 3 bases respectively, with 12 bases between them. Germline assignment: CDR1 SQVTM and CDR2 ANQGSEA. This CDR3 reads CSVEDSRVNYNEQFF. In DNA, the CDR3 is TGCAGCGTTGAAGATTCCAGGGTCAACTACAATGAGCAGTTCTTC.

This clone appeared a few times. J is TRBJ1-3 and V is TRBV5-1; the match to TRBD1 covers 8 bases. V lost 4 bases and J lost 7; bases outside the gene matches: 4. The germline V gene has CDR1 SGHRS and CDR2 YFSETQ. The CDR3 runs 13 residues. The CDR3 DNA reads as TGCGCCAGCAGCCTTGGACAGGGCAACACCATATATTTT. Amino acid sequence: CASSLGQGNTIYF. Full variable domain (missing parts from reference TRBV5-1 and TRBJ1-3): KAGVTQTPRYLIKTRGQQVTLSCSPISGHRSVSWYQQTPGQGLQFLFEYFSETQRNKGNFPGRFSGRQFSNSRSEMNVSTLELGDSALYLCASSLGQGNTIYFGEGSWLTVV.

There are a few counts of this clone. J is TRBJ2-2 and V is TRBV19; D is unclear. Germline V gene lookup returns CDR1 LNHDA and CDR2 SQIVND (reference sequence). The V and J ends lost 1 base and 4 bases respectively, with 4 bases between them. This CDR3 region has 13 residues. CDR3 DNA: TGTGCCAGTAGTATAGGCGGCACCGGGGAGCTGTTTTTT. Translating it yields CASSIGGTGELFF. The full variable domain, its missing parts supplied by reference TRBV19 and TRBJ2-2, is DGGITQSPKYLFRKEGQNVTLSCEQNLNHDAMYWYRQDPGQGLRLIYYSQIVNDFQKGDIAEGYSVSREKKESFPLTVTSAQKNPTAFYLCASSIGGTGELFFGEGSRLTVL.

The chain recombines TRBV28 with TRBJ1-1; no clear D. V dropped 3 bases and J dropped 5 bases, with 10 bases sitting between them. Germline V gives CDR1 MDHEN, CDR2 SYDVKM. The CDR3 is 13 residues long. The CDR3 loop reads CASSLRRETEAFF. In DNA form, the CDR3 reads TGTGCCAGCAGTTTGAGGAGGGAGACTGAAGCTTTCTTT.

The chain has TRBV19 and TRBJ2-3, with a possible D match to TRBD2 (5 bases). CDR1 and CDR2 from the germline V gene are LNHDA and SQIVND (reference sequence). CDR3 length: 14 amino acids. Trimming pared 10 bases from V and 2 bases from J, leaving 16 bases between. The DNA for the CDR3 is TGTGCCACCACAAAGGGAGAGGACACAGATACGCAGTATTTT. Translating it yields CATTKGEDTDTQYF.

The chain recombines TRBV18 with TRBJ1-1; the match to TRBD1 covers 10 bases. The germline CDR1 and CDR2 sequences are KGHSH and LQKENI. With 0 bases clipped from V and 0 bases from J, the junction kept 4 bases outside the gene matches. The CDR3 has 17 residues. In DNA, the CDR3 is TGTGCCAGCTCACCACCTGGGACAGGGGCAATGAACACTGAAGCTTTCTTT. It specifies CASSPPGTGAMNTEAFF. The full variable domain, in which reference TRBV18 and TRBJ1-1 provide the parts outside the CDR3, is NAGVMQNPRHLVRRRGQEARLRCSPMKGHSHVYWYRQLPEEGLKFMVYLQKENIIDESGMPKERFSAEFPKEGPSILRIQQVVRGDSAAYFCASSPPGTGAMNTEAFFGQGTRLTVV.

V gene TRBV7-3 combines with J gene TRBJ2-7, with 11 bases lining up with TRBD2. Trimming took 1 base from V and 1 from J; bases not matched to a gene: 3. The CDR3 length is 16 residues. Germline V gene data show CDR1 as SGHTA and CDR2 as FQGTGA. The CDR3 reads CASSLSSGRGSYEQYF. The CDR3 nucleotides read TGTGCCAGCAGCTTAAGTAGCGGGAGGGGTTCCTACGAGCAGTACTTC.

The chain links TRBV28 to TRBJ1-5; 7 nucleotides line up with TRBD1. Germline V gene sequence: CDR1 MDHEN, CDR2 SYDVKM. The CDR3 is 13 amino acids. With 6 bases clipped from V and 5 bases from J, the junction kept 4 bases outside the gene matches. CDR3 sequence reads: CASSDRADQPQHF. The CDR3 DNA reads TGTGCCAGCAGCGACAGGGCGGATCAGCCCCAGCATTTT.

The chain carries TRBV5-1 and TRBJ2-3; 13 bases map to TRBD2. The germline V gene has CDR1 SGHRS and CDR2 YFSETQ. The CDR3 sequence is 18 residues long. J lost 0 bases, V lost 4 bases, and 8 bases had no gene match. The DNA for the CDR3 is TGCGCCAGCAGCCCCGGACTAGCGGGGGTGCCTAGCACAGATACGCAGTATTTT. Protein product: CASSPGLAGVPSTDTQYF.

The J gene is TRBJ2-4, the V gene TRBV10-3; the D gene is possibly TRBD1 (5 bases). The V end lost 0 bases, the J end lost 9 bases, and 12 bases lay between the germline ends. The CDR3 is made up of 14 amino acids. CDR1 and CDR2 from the germline V gene are ENHRY and SYGVKD. CDR3 in DNA: TGTGCCATCAGTGAGTCACAGGACCAGGGCATTCAGTACTTC. Its protein product is CAISESQDQGIQYF.

In this sample, this clone turned up a few times. V usage is TRBV5-1 and J usage is TRBJ2-3, with 10 bases fitting TRBD2. V gave up 2 bases and J gave up 0 bases; unmatched junction bases: 3. The length of the CDR3 is 16 residues. Germline CDR1 is SGHRS and CDR2 is YFSETQ. The CDR3 here is CASSLKRGGSTDTQYF. The CDR3 nucleotides are TGCGCCAGCAGCTTAAAGCGGGGGGGAAGCACAGATACGCAGTATTTT.